This T cell receptor (beta chain) was captured in a study of graft-versus-host responses after intestinal transplantation (dated by TCRdb to the early 2020s). As for the study more broadly: Multivisceral, liver-intestinal, or isolated intestinal transplants were received by the recipients. Anti-thymocyte globulin induction was given to all recipients, followed by maintenance tacrolimus and steroids for around three years. After intestinal transplantation, graft-versus-host and host-versus-graft alloreactive T cell clones were followed in the graft, circulation and bone marrow using bulk TCR-beta CDR3 sequencing. Alloreactive clones were identified by sequencing pre-transplant mixed lymphocyte reaction products and comparing these products with unstimulated pre-transplant donor and recipient T cells. The cohort enrolled approximately 24 intestinal transplant recipients including one retransplant, and a few patients lacking pretransplant specimens were excluded. Donor T cell macrochimerism was defined as a peak of at least 4% donor T cells among recipient peripheral blood mononuclear cells. Rather than being sequenced by the commercial service, samples from three later patients were sequenced in-house on an Illumina MiSeq and processed with MiXCR.

Overall study results and their limits: In the allografts of patients with donor T cell macrochimerism, GvH to HvG T cell clonal ratios were high. Conclusions were limited by the relatively low number and heterogeneity of intestinal transplant patients. Early after transplant, peak levels of circulating GvH clones were associated with declines in HvG clones. GvH clones were found in recipient bone marrow, and some of the GvH clones appeared earlier in ileal mucosa or blood, which is consistent with an intestinal mucosal origin.

A note on this clone: The specificity of this receptor is unknown. Base qualities are not recorded, but no much larger clone differs from it by a single base.

Between the V and J ends, shortened by 7 bases and 7 bases respectively, the junction contains 17 bases. Inclusive of the bounding cysteine and phenylalanine, the CDR3 is 14 residues long. Only CDR3 DNA is held: 42 bases, read in frame from base 1. Based on the germline V gene (reference sequence), the CDR1 and CDR2 sequences are LNHDA and SQIVND. The receptor library was made with the immunoSEQ multiplex PCR assay. For most patients, genomic DNA was isolated using the Qiagen DNeasy Blood and Tissue Kit and was shipped frozen to Adaptive Biotechnologies for TCR sequencing. Adaptive Biotechnologies carried out high-throughput TCR-beta CDR3 sequencing of genomic DNA for most patients. For the original study's pipeline: TCR sequencing data for 15 to 20 patients were retrieved from Adaptive's ImmunoSEQ software; three other patients were processed with MiXCR and VDJtools. CD4 versus CD8 sorting errors were corrected by removing sequences found in both subsets at a frequency ratio below 5:1. CDR3 nucleotide sequences shared between donor and recipient were removed because their origin could not be assigned. To be classed as alloreactive, a clone needed at least 2-fold expansion over unstimulated cells and a minimum CFSE-low frequency of 0.002% (template counts) or 0.001% (read counts). A clone was considered mappable if detected in the sequenced pre-transplant spleen, lymph node, or MLR CFSE-low populations of the donor or recipient. The cumulative frequency of alloreactive clones was calculated as a percentage of all sequences, weighted by copy number. Entries here come from immuneACCESS through TCRdb and include only in-frame sequences with V and J called. Some clones fail to appear in such tables; in the studies checked, an unresolved V gene covers under half of the shortfall, and the cause of the remainder is unknown. The V and J calls and clone size are taken from that table; D and trimming were inferred from the DNA. The sample table records about 88,000 clones; 94% of these occur just once. Around 0.19% of the sample is in the top ten clones.

The time point label, as the study defines it: cells obtained before transplantation from donor or recipient. CD3+CD4+ and CD3+CD8+ populations were FACS-sorted from unstimulated pre-transplant donor and recipient cells taken from spleen or lymph nodes. The clonotype originates from a human donor who was the organ donor for an intestinal transplant. The receptor chain draws on TRBV19 and TRBJ1-5; the D gene cannot be named for sure. Sequencing used unstimulated CD4+ T cells sorted from spleen or lymph node cells, obtained before transplant. Read as DNA, the sequence is TGTGCCAGTACTTTAAGCACCTACTTCCAGCCCCAGCATTTT. It translates to CASTLSTYFQPQHF.